These 21 T cell receptor beta chains were sequenced from one sample in a study of T cells in Graves' hyperthyroidism and ophthalmopathy. RNA transcripts yielded amplified TCR beta CDR3 regions. TCR CDR3 regions were first amplified by RT-PCR with HTBI primers. Via MiXCR, TCRdb re-called the multiplex PCR reads, giving one row per CDR3 protein. The sample has fewer than 450,000 distinct CDR3 sequences; about 18% are singletons. Sequences were obtained from blood. These receptors all stem from a woman aged 25 to 39 with Graves' hyperthyroidism that later progressed to Graves' ophthalmopathy.

Details on this clonotype: A much larger clone is a single base away; this may be a read error. The genes are TRBV7-9 and TRBJ2-3, with 9 bases matching TRBD2. CDR1 and CDR2 (germline): SEHNR, FQNEAQ (reference sequence). V dropped 2 bases and J dropped 0; count of bases not matched to a gene: 6. The CDR3 covers 17 residues. The CDR3 spells CASSLPREGLSTDTQYF. For the CDR3, the DNA is TGTGCCAGCAGCTTACCGCGGGAGGGCCTTAGCACAGATACGCAGTATTTT.

This clonotype was seen repeatedly, ten times or more. V is TRBV27 and J is TRBJ1-1; 9 bases agree with TRBD1. The V and J ends lost 4 bases and 2 bases, in that order; junction bases with no gene match: 8. Germline-derived CDR1 and CDR2 are MNHEY and SMNVEV (reference sequence). This CDR3 is built from 16 residues. CDR3 sequence (DNA): TGTGCCAGCAGTTCGAAACGGACAGGGGAAAACACTGAAGCTTTCTTT. Translation: CASSSKRTGENTEAFF.

This clonotype was seen a handful of times. The chain links TRBV20-1 to TRBJ2-7; 9 positions match TRBD2. The CDR3 covers 17 residues. The germline CDR1 and CDR2 sequences are DFQATT and SNEGSKA (reference sequence). V lost 4 bases, J lost 0 bases, and 13 bases stayed unmatched. CDR3 DNA sequence: TGCAGTGCTATGCTAGCGGGGAACCTCTACGACTCCTACGAGCAGTACTTC. Translation: CSAMLAGNLYDSYEQYF.

In this sample, this clonotype turned up many times. The rearrangement joins TRBV30 to TRBJ1-5; possible D gene TRBD1, 6 bases. From germline, CDR1 is GTSNPN and CDR2 SVGIG (reference sequence). Deletions cut 7 bases from V and 7 bases from J, with 32 bases between. The CDR3 runs 18 residues. DNA for the CDR3: TGTGCCTCCAGCGCCTACGTTACCGGGACACATGAGGGGCAGCCCCAGCATTTT. Its protein product is CASSAYVTGTHEGQPQHF.

V gene TRBV3-1 combines with J gene TRBJ1-2; weak D call: TRBD1 (6 bases). V lost 6 bases and J 5 bases, leaving 10 bases between the germline ends. Germline V CDR1 and CDR2: LGHDT, YNNKEL (reference sequence). The length of the CDR3 is 12 residues. The CDR3 nucleotides are TGTGCCAGCAGAGGGGGTCGTTATGGCTACACCTTC. Its translation is CASRGGRYGYTF.

This clonotype was seen at least ten times. The chain carries TRBV15 and TRBJ2-2, with 11 bases lining up with TRBD1. Germline trimming cut 8 bases from V and 4 bases from J; bases unmatched to any gene: 6. This CDR3 is 15 amino acids long. Germline-derived CDR1 and CDR2 are LNHNV and YYDKDF (reference sequence). The CDR3 loop is CATGVGQGVTGELFF. CDR3 nucleotide sequence: TGTGCCACCGGGGTGGGACAGGGGGTCACCGGGGAGCTGTTTTTT.

This clonotype was seen ten or more times. J is TRBJ2-5 and V is TRBV28; no clear D gene. This CDR3 has 13 amino acids. V shed 1 base and J shed 2 bases, with 5 bases lying between them. CDR1 is MDHEN and CDR2 is SYDVKM in the germline V gene. In DNA form, the CDR3 reads TGTGCCAGCAGTTTATTTTTACAAGAGACCCAGTACTTC. Its translation: CASSLFLQETQYF. Full variable domain (remainder filled in from reference TRBV28 and TRBJ2-5): DVKVTQSSRYLVKRTGEKVFLECVQDMDHENMFWYRQDPGLGLRLIYFSYDVKMKEKGDIPEGYSVSREKKERFSLILESASTNQTSMYLCASSLFLQETQYFGPGTRLLVL.

This clonotype was picked up a small number of times. This chain uses TRBV5-4 with TRBJ2-1; D is undetermined. Trimming took 4 bases from V and 4 from J, leaving 12 bases between them. Germline V CDR1 and CDR2: SGHNT, YYREEE (reference sequence). This CDR3 spans 14 amino acids. Written as DNA, the CDR3 is TGTGCCAGCAGCCCTCAGGTCTCTTACAATGAGCAGTTCTTC. Residues: CASSPQVSYNEQFF. Filled out from reference TRBV5-4 and TRBJ2-1, the complete variable domain reads ETGVTQSPTHLIKTRGQQVTLRCSSQSGHNTVSWYQQALGQGPQFIFQYYREEENGRGNFPPRFSGLQFPNYSSELNVNALELDDSALYLCASSPQVSYNEQFFGPGTRLTVL.

This clonotype has ten or more counts. The chain uses TRBV6-1 and TRBJ2-3; 11 nucleotides match TRBD1. Germline CDR1 is MNHNS and CDR2 is SASEGT. This CDR3 spans 14 amino acids. V shed 4 bases and J 4 bases; nucleotides not matched to a gene: 1. DNA of the CDR3: TGTGCCAGCAGTGGGACAGGGGGCGCAGATACGCAGTATTTT. It yields the protein CASSGTGGADTQYF.

The chain couples TRBV4-1 to TRBJ1-1; maybe TRBD1 (5 bases). The germline gives CDR1 MGHRA, CDR2 YSYEKL. Trimming left V 6 bases short and J 4 bases short, with 15 bases between. The CDR3 is 14 residues long. CDR3 coding DNA: TGCGCCAGCAGGCCCGGGGCAGGGAGCACTGAAGCTTTCTTT. Encoded protein: CASRPGAGSTEAFF.

This clonotype appeared a few times. The chain is built from TRBV6-1 and TRBJ2-1, with D possibly being TRBD1 (6 bases). The CDR3 has 13 amino acids. V lost 7 bases and J lost 6, with 13 bases in between. The V gene's germline CDR1 is MNHNS and CDR2 SASEGT. The CDR3, as DNA: TGTGCCAGCACCCGGACAGAGATCAATGAGCAGTTCTTC. Translating gives CASTRTEINEQFF.

The sample holds many counts of this clonotype. This chain links TRBV6-1 with TRBJ1-5, with D unresolved. Germline values: CDR1 MNHNS, CDR2 SASEGT. The CDR3 is 13 amino acids. Trimming stripped 2 bases from V and 3 bases from J, with 5 bases between. CDR3 nucleotides: TGTGCCAGCAGTGAACAGTACAATCAGCCCCAGCATTTT. Translating gives CASSEQYNQPQHF.

The chain links TRBV28 to TRBJ1-1; 7 nucleotides match TRBD1. There are 14 residues in the CDR3. V dropped 4 bases and J dropped 7; count of bases not matched to a gene: 9. Germline V gene sequence: CDR1 MDHEN, CDR2 SYDVKM. The CDR3 spells CASSSGGTELEAFF. The CDR3 DNA is TGTGCCAGCAGTTCGGGTGGGACAGAGCTTGAAGCTTTCTTT.

This clonotype was counted ten times or more. The chain uses TRBV7-8 and TRBJ1-3; no reliable D call. Per germline, CDR1 SGHVS and CDR2 FQNEAQ. The V end lost 2 bases, the J end lost 5 bases, and 4 bases lay between the germline ends. CDR3 length: 12 amino acids. The CDR3 loop is CASSLTRNTIYF. CDR3 DNA: TGTGCCAGCAGCTTAACCCGAAACACCATATATTTT.

This clonotype has a count of ten or more. V and J are TRBV20-1 and TRBJ1-6; no firm D call. Germline V gene sequence: CDR1 DFQATT, CDR2 SNEGSKA (reference sequence). The germline V and J ends were trimmed by 4 bases and 13 bases, with 14 bases remaining between them. The CDR3 totals 12 residues. CDR3 residues: CSATLAGGPLHF. As DNA, the CDR3 is TGCAGTGCTACCCTAGCCGGCGGGCCCCTCCACTTT.

This clonotype came up once. The V gene is TRBV20-1, the J gene TRBJ2-1; 8 positions agree with TRBD2. The V gene's germline CDR1 is DFQATT and CDR2 SNEGSKA (reference sequence). V trimming: 5 bases; J trimming: 2 bases; junction bases outside the gene matches: 11. The CDR3 spans 16 residues. CDR3 residues: CSAVSWDSGAYNEQFF. The CDR3 DNA sequence: TGCAGTGCTGTGAGCTGGGATAGCGGGGCCTACAATGAGCAGTTCTTC.

This clonotype was counted many times. The chain is built from TRBV2 and TRBJ2-1; tentatively, D is TRBD2 (6 bases). V was clipped by 4 bases and J by 5 bases, with 12 bases between them. The CDR3 length is 14 residues. Germline V lookup: CDR1 SNHLY, CDR2 FYNNEI. The CDR3 loop reads CASSAGTLNNEQFF. The CDR3 DNA sequence: TGTGCCAGCAGTGCCGGGACTCTGAACAATGAGCAGTTCTTC.

This clonotype was picked up a small number of times. A read error may explain this, as a much larger clone is one base away. V is TRBV12-3 or TRBV12-4 and J is TRBJ1-5; tentative D call: TRBD1 (5 bases). The CDR3 spans 13 residues. Trimming removed 3 bases at V and 5 bases at J, with 8 bases between. CDR3 sequence reads: CASSFGGDQPQHF. The CDR3, as DNA: TGTGCCAGCAGTTTCGGGGGGGATCAGCCCCAGCATTTT.

This clonotype was picked up a small number of times. The rearrangement joins TRBV6-5 to TRBJ1-6; D is unresolved. CDR1 MNHEY and CDR2 SVGAGI come from the germline V gene. Between the trimmed V and J ends, which lost 0 bases and 8 bases, there was a span of 11 bases. CDR3 size: 15 residues. CDR3: CASSYSLRYDSPLHF. For the CDR3, the DNA is TGTGCCAGCAGTTACTCGTTACGATACGATTCACCCCTCCACTTT.

Ten or more counts support this clonotype. The rearrangement links TRBV11-3 to TRBJ2-2, with 11 bases lining up with TRBD2. The CDR3 spans 19 residues. Per germline, CDR1 SGHNT and CDR2 YENEEA. V shed 1 base, J shed 0 bases, and the junction held 7 bases outside the gene matches. In nucleotides, the CDR3 is TGTGCCAGCAGCTTAGCATATTGGGGACTAGCGGCGAACACCGGGGAGCTGTTTTTT. It codes for CASSLAYWGLAANTGELFF.

This clonotype came up many times. This rearrangement joins TRBV2 to TRBJ1-2; D is possibly TRBD1 (6 bases). Trimming took off 4 bases at V and 4 bases at J, with 16 bases between the two ends. Germline CDR1 is SNHLY and CDR2 is FYNNEI. The CDR3 totals 15 residues. CDR3 DNA sequence: TGTGCCAGCAGTGGTCAAACAGGGCCGGGCTATGGCTACACCTTC. This translates into CASSGQTGPGYGYTF.